Presented here are 16 T cell receptor beta chains from one specimen sequenced in a study of OX40 agonist ivuxolimab in advanced cancers. Produced via immunoSEQ multiplex PCR; TCRdb's table is partial and in-frame only. The sample consists of about 100,000 clones, 85% to 95% of them appearing once. Sequencing was performed on CD4+ or CD8+ T cells sorted from blood, taken in a trial of the OX40 agonist ivuxolimab. The source of these receptors is an adult with an advanced solid tumor such as melanoma, head and neck, liver or kidney cancer.

The chain uses TRBV18 and TRBJ1-4; the match to TRBD1 covers 9 bases. V shed 3 bases and J 8 bases; nucleotides not matched to a gene: 10. Per germline, CDR1 KGHSH and CDR2 LQKENI. CDR3 length: 16 residues. CDR3 in amino acids: CASSPYGQGTEEKLFF. The CDR3, as DNA: TGTGCCAGCTCACCTTACGGACAGGGGACGGAAGAAAAACTGTTTTTT.

J is TRBJ2-2 and V is TRBV11-1, with TRBD1 matching 9 bases. Trimming took 5 bases from V and 3 from J; bases not matched to a gene: 7. This CDR3 spans 16 amino acids. In germline, CDR1 is SGHAT, CDR2 FQDESV (reference sequence). The chain's CDR3 is CASSPPGQGDTGELFF. CDR3 DNA: TGTGCCAGCAGCCCACCGGGACAGGGAGACACCGGGGAGCTGTTTTTT.

The genes are TRBV11-3 and TRBJ2-2; 13 nucleotides match TRBD2. With V trimmed by 8 bases and J by 1 base, 10 bases remained unmatched. This CDR3 is 18 amino acids long. Per germline, CDR1 SGHNT and CDR2 YENEEA. The chain's CDR3 is CASRPGLAGNKNTGELFF. CDR3 sequence (DNA): TGTGCCAGCCGGCCGGGACTAGCGGGAAATAAGAACACCGGGGAGCTGTTTTTT. Full variable domain (remainder filled in from reference TRBV11-3 and TRBJ2-2): EAGVVQSPRYKIIEKKQPVAFWCNPISGHNTLYWYLQNLGQGPELLIRYENEEAVDDSQLPKDRFSAERLKGVDSTLKIQPAELGDSAVYLCASRPGLAGNKNTGELFFGEGSRLTVL.

The J gene is TRBJ2-1, the V gene TRBV15, with 10 positions matching TRBD2. CDR3 length equals 18 residues. The ends lost 8 bases at V and 2 bases at J; junction bases unmatched: 15. From germline, CDR1 is LNHNV and CDR2 YYDKDF (reference sequence). The CDR3 nucleotides are TGTGCCACCCGTGGCCCTAGCGGGAGAAGGGGCCCCTACAATGAGCAGTTCTTC. Translating it yields CATRGPSGRRGPYNEQFF.

This clone turned up a few times. The CDR3 sequence: CASSGMTGAPLYGYTF. CDR3 nucleotide sequence: TGTGCCAGCAGTGGGATGACAGGGGCGCCTCTCTATGGCTACACCTTC. The rearrangement joins TRBV28 to TRBJ1-2; 8 bases map to TRBD1. V dropped 5 bases and J dropped 4; count of bases not matched to a gene: 12. The CDR3 totals 16 residues. CDR1 and CDR2 from the germline V gene are MDHEN and SYDVKM.

The chain employs TRBV29-1 and TRBJ2-7; TRBD2 aligns across 8 bases. The J segment lost 4 bases and the V segment lost 4 bases, leaving 6 bases of the junction unmatched. This CDR3 comprises 13 residues. The germline V gene encodes CDR1 SQVTM and CDR2 ANQGSEA. CDR3 in DNA: TGCAGCGTTGGTCGAGCGGGAGTATACGAGCAGTACTTC. This codes for CSVGRAGVYEQYF.

V and J are TRBV6-1 and TRBJ2-1; D gene ambiguous. Germline lookup yields CDR1 MNHNS and CDR2 SASEGT. V lost 2 bases, J lost 4 bases, and 3 bases lay in between. The CDR3 covers 12 residues. CDR3 sequence (DNA): TGTGCCAGCAGTGAAACTTACAATGAGCAGTTCTTC. This codes for CASSETYNEQFF.

The gene calls are TRBV6-1 and TRBJ2-1; D unresolved. The V end was cut by 2 bases, the J end by 16 bases, with 18 bases between. Germline V gene data show CDR1 as MNHNS and CDR2 as SASEGT. This CDR3 region has 13 residues. The CDR3 loop reads CASSESGMATGFF. The DNA of the CDR3 is TGTGCCAGCAGTGAAAGTGGTATGGCTACGGGCTTCTTC.

This clone was found once. The chain joins TRBV15 to TRBJ2-5, with 7 bases aligning to TRBD2. The CDR3 extends over 16 amino acids. J lost 1 base, V lost 2 bases, and 7 bases had no gene match. The germline V gene has CDR1 LNHNV and CDR2 YYDKDF (reference sequence). The CDR3 bases are TGTGCCACCAGCAGATGGGTAGCGGGTCTCCAAGAGACCCAGTACTTC. It codes for CATSRWVAGLQETQYF. The whole variable domain, filled in from reference TRBV15 and TRBJ2-5, reads DAMVIQNPRYQVTQFGKPVTLSCSQTLNHNVMYWYQQKSSQAPKLLFHYYDKDFNNEADTPDNFQSRRPNTSFCFLDIRSPGLGDTAMYLCATSRWVAGLQETQYFGPGTRLLVL.

The chain couples TRBV28 to TRBJ1-1; TRBD1 is a possible D gene (5 bases). The CDR3 is made up of 16 amino acids. V was shortened by 7 bases and J by 5 bases, with 23 bases between the two germline ends. The germline CDR1 and CDR2 sequences are MDHEN and SYDVKM. CDR3 coding DNA: TGTGCCAGCACCATTGTCCTGGGACCATCAGGGACTGAAGCTTTCTTT. Translating it yields CASTIVLGPSGTEAFF.

The V call is TRBV5-4, the J call TRBJ2-7; 10 bases map to TRBD2. Per germline, CDR1 SGHNT and CDR2 YYREEE (reference sequence). CDR3 length: 18 residues. Germline trimming cut 2 bases from V and 0 bases from J; bases unmatched to any gene: 11. CDR3 residues: CASSFRWTSGQSSYEQYF. DNA of the CDR3: TGTGCCAGCAGCTTTAGGTGGACTAGCGGTCAGAGCTCCTACGAGCAGTACTTC.

The genes are TRBV6-6 and TRBJ2-7; 9 bases are a match to TRBD2. The V gene's germline CDR1 is MNHNY and CDR2 SVGAGI (reference sequence). The V gene end was trimmed by 9 bases and the J gene end by 2 bases; junction bases not matched to a gene: 8. The CDR3 contains 14 residues. The chain's CDR3 is CASSQLAGTYEQYF. The DNA of the CDR3 is TGTGCCAGTTCACAACTAGCGGGCACCTACGAGCAGTACTTC.

J is TRBJ2-3 and V is TRBV15; D may be TRBD1 (6 bases). The CDR3 has 15 amino acids. The V end lost 0 bases, the J end lost 6 bases, and 13 bases lay between the germline ends. Germline V gene data show CDR1 as LNHNV and CDR2 as YYDKDF (reference sequence). The CDR3: CATSRDRLDSDTQYF. Here the CDR3 DNA reads TGTGCCACCAGCAGAGATAGGTTGGACAGTGATACGCAGTATTTT.

The rearrangement links TRBV5-1 to TRBJ2-1; TRBD2 aligns across 14 bases. V lost 4 bases and J lost 9; bases outside the gene matches: 3. CDR1 is SGHRS, CDR2 YFSETQ, per germline. The CDR3 runs to 14 residues. CDR3 DNA: TGCGCCAGCAGCCTCGGACTAGCGGGAGGTGAGCAGTTCTTC. It is translated as CASSLGLAGGEQFF.

V and J are TRBV5-6 and TRBJ1-2, with unresolved D. The CDR3 loop spans 15 amino acids. Germline CDR1 reads SGHDT; CDR2 reads YYEEEE. Between the trimmed V and J ends, which lost 3 bases and 0 bases, there was a span of 12 bases. In DNA form, the CDR3 reads TGTGCCAGCAGCTCTTACCGTGGCACTAACTATGGCTACACCTTC. Amino acids: CASSSYRGTNYGYTF.

The gene calls are TRBV5-6 and TRBJ2-3; D is possibly TRBD1 or TRBD2 (6 bases each). Trimming removed 4 bases from V and 10 bases from J, with 13 bases in between. The CDR3 runs to 12 residues. Germline values: CDR1 SGHDT, CDR2 YYEEEE. CDR3 sequence (DNA): TGTGCCAGCAGCCCCTTGGAGGGGGCGCAGTATTTT. Translation gives CASSPLEGAQYF.